This paragraph covers one T cell receptor beta chain sequence. The antigen is undetermined. Method: immunoSEQ multiplex PCR; TCRdb's copy keeps in-frame clones and lacks some. Here the sample spans 100,000 or so clones, roughly 85% being singletons. This sample is drawn from a study of T cell responses to AZD1222 COVID-19 vaccine. Whole-study context: Pooling was applied to second doses at about 4 or about 12 weeks. Whole-study findings and limits: Clonal diversity may have been underestimated, and the donors were mostly white British, with more females than males.

Between the trimmed V and J ends, which lost 2 bases and 3 bases, there was a span of 9 bases. CDR1 and CDR2 (germline): SGHNT, YYREEE (reference sequence). The CDR3 contains 13 residues. The clonotype was recovered from an adult in good health. The J gene is TRBJ2-7, the V gene TRBV5-4, with D tentatively TRBD2 (5 bases). The source was peripheral blood, collected on day 0 of AZD1222 vaccination. The CDR3 DNA sequence: TGTGCCAGCAGCTTAGGACTGGACTACGAGCAGTACTTC. Its translation is CASSLGLDYEQYF.